Many counts were recorded for the clone carrying this T cell receptor (beta chain). The source of the sample is a study of regulatory T cells in long-lasting Graves disease. This CDR3 has 16 residues. V lost 3 bases and J lost 6; bases outside the gene matches: 8. For TCR beta, libraries came from iRepertoire HTBI primers and Arm-PCR of CDR3 regions. TCRdb recomputed calls from the multiplex PCR reads with MiXCR, one row per CDR3 protein. The profile covers 250,000 to 400,000 distinct CDR3 sequences, with roughly 18% appearing a single time and approximately 35% taken by the ten largest. Time point of the sample: newly diagnosed GD, antithyroid drugs for less than 3 months. PBMCs were the source of the RNA used for TCR sequencing.

The V gene is TRBV12-3 or TRBV12-4, the J gene TRBJ1-6, with TRBD1 matching 7 bases. Sequenced material: peripheral blood mononuclear cells (PBMCs), taken at new diagnosis, from a patient treated with antithyroid drugs. The source is a female donor with Graves disease. CDR3 protein: CASSFLWTGGNSPLHF. The CDR3 nucleotides read TGTGCCAGCAGTTTCCTTTGGACAGGTGGTAATTCACCCCTCCACTTT.